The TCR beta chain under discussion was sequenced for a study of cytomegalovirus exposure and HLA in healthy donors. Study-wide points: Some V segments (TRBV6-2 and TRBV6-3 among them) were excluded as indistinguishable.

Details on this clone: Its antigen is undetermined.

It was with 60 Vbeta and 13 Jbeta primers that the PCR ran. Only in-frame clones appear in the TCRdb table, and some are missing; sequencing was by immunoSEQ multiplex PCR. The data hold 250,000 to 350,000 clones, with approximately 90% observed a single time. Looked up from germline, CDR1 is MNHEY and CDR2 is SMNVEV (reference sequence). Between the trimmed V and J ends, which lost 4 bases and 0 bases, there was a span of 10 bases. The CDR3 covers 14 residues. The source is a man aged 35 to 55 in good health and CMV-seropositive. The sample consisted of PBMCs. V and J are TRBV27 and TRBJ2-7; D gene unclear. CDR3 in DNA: TGTGCCAGCAGTTACTACGGCAGCTCCTACGAGCAGTACTTC. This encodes CASSYYGSSYEQYF.